This TCR beta chain was identified during a study of blood T cells in healthy people across ages (dated by TCRdb to 2014 to 2015). With regard to the full study: Template switching captured roughly one uniquely barcoded TCR beta cDNA molecule per two T cells in model experiments. Using the same blood draw, the study looked at two additional independent replicas of 1 million unique cDNA reads for two donors, one aged 18 to 30 and the other aged 80 or older. The donors were split into four age groups: young (average around 15 years), middle-aged (39), aged (approximately 60) and long-lived (roughly 88). To avoid experimental bias, donors of different ages were distributed randomly across sequencing lanes. The study measured age-related changes in TCR beta repertoire diversity using deep sequencing normalized with unique cDNA molecular identifiers.

Receptors were amplified or captured by 5' RACE. The data were produced on an Illumina HiSeq 2500. The second PCR ran for roughly 7 to 12 cycles and used a J-beta primer mix along with a sample-barcoded 5' primer. Each TCR beta cDNA molecule received a unique molecular identifier from a template-switch 5' adaptor carrying 12 random nucleotides. Each sample yielded at least 2.5 million CDR3-containing paired-end reads. First-strand cDNA synthesis was performed from all RNA using the Mint cDNA synthesis kit, with priming by a TRBC-specific oligonucleotide. Following uracil-DNA glycosylase treatment, all cDNA underwent a first 18-cycle PCR with the universal primers M1SS and BC2_uni_R. The paper's processing steps were these. For normalization, 1 million high-quality reads, each with a distinct molecular identifier, were randomly selected from each sample. Reads with shared molecular identifiers were discarded instead of being binned into consensus sequences. CDR3 identification, clonotype clustering and error correction used MiTCR with a Q25 quality threshold and the strictest error-elimination algorithm. A nonparametric unseen species model with Euler transformation was used to estimate lower-bound total TCR beta diversity. TCRdb reran the public reads through fastp at Q25 and MiXCR, keeping productive beta chains. Each entry is one CDR3 protein sequence, shown with its most common DNA and genes. For this entry, the V and J calls and clone size follow TCRdb and not the study's own pipeline. The sample table holds about 800,000 distinct CDR3 sequences, of which roughly 64% were seen once. The ten largest clones take up over 20% of the sample.

Comment on this clonotype: What antigen it recognizes has not been identified. The input lacks base qualities; no much larger clone sits a single base away.

The research as a whole found: Compared with the aged group, more naive CD4+ T cells, fewer expanded clones and increased TCR diversity were shown by the long-lived group, suggesting age selection. Total diversity estimates from one million sequenced T cells were considered lower bounds and underestimates. The percentage of naive T cells measured by flow cytometry correlated strongly with observed TCR beta diversity. Because the CMV infection status of the donors was unknown, age-related changes in expanded clonotypes may potentially have been confounded. As age increased, observed TCR beta diversity per million T cells dropped in a roughly linear way, and a significant reduction was already evident by age about 36. Since profiling was done on bulk unsorted PBMCs, naive and antigen-experienced compartments could not be conclusively compared.

Systemically healthy Caucasian individuals from Russia, over 30 in total and aged about 6 to 100 years, were included as donors. Each donor gave around 9.9 milliliters of peripheral blood, collected into EDTA-treated Vacutainer tubes. PBMCs were isolated by Ficoll-Paque density-gradient centrifugation, with at least 7 million obtained per sample. Total RNA was extracted from PBMCs with Trizol reagent, with at least 6 micrograms obtained per sample. Naive CD45RAhigh/CD27high T cell percentages were measured by flow cytometry on a PBMC aliquot from every donor. Reading from cysteine to phenylalanine, the CDR3 counts 13 amino acids. Only the CDR3 region is kept as DNA, spanning 39 bases read in frame from base 1. The V and J ends are trimmed by 6 bases and 5 bases, leaving 13 bases between them.

The sequence links TRBV12-3 or TRBV12-4 to TRBJ1-1; the D gene is unclear. This TCR came from a young man in good health. What was sequenced was blood. The CDR3 sequence is CASREDGFTEAFF. Here is the DNA: TGTGCCAGCAGGGAAGACGGGTTTACTGAAGCTTTCTTT.